The 17 T cell receptor beta chains below were found in one sample sequenced in a study of CD8+CD57+ T cells in acquired aplastic anemia. Genomic DNA, serving as template, underwent TCR beta VDJ and CDR3 profiling. TCRdb re-called the reads through MiXCR, storing one row per CDR3 protein. The table has about 160,000 distinct CDR3 sequences, roughly 40% seen once. The specimen was sorted CD4+, CD8+, or CD8+CD57+ T cells (not recorded which) from PBMCs. Every receptor here comes from a human donor in good health.

This clonotype was counted ten times or more. The chain is built from TRBV7-3 and TRBJ1-6, with D possibly being TRBD1 (5 bases). Germline CDR1 reads SGHTA; CDR2 reads FQGTGA. V was trimmed by 1 base and J by 6 bases, leaving 13 bases between them. This CDR3 spans 16 amino acids. The CDR3 here is CASSLRGSGGNSPLHF. In nucleotides, the CDR3 is TGTGCCAGCAGCTTAAGGGGTTCCGGGGGTAATTCACCCCTCCACTTT.

J is TRBJ2-3 and V is TRBV19; TRBD2 is a possible D gene (5 bases). Trimming pared 5 bases from V and 0 bases from J, leaving 6 bases between. In germline, CDR1 is LNHDA, CDR2 SQIVND (reference sequence). There are 13 residues in the CDR3. The CDR3 protein is CASSGGSTDTQYF. Here the CDR3 DNA reads TGTGCCAGTAGTGGCGGGAGCACAGATACGCAGTATTTT.

At least ten counts were recorded for this clonotype. The chain has TRBV5-5 and TRBJ2-5; 11 bases align to TRBD2. Germline trimming cut 4 bases from V and 1 base from J; bases unmatched to any gene: 3. Germline values: CDR1 SGHKS, CDR2 YYEKEE (reference sequence). The CDR3 contains 15 residues. The CDR3 sequence is CASSPLAGVQETQYF. The CDR3 bases are TGTGCCAGCAGCCCACTAGCGGGGGTCCAAGAGACCCAGTACTTC.

This clonotype was counted ten times or more. The rearrangement links TRBV29-1 to TRBJ1-1; the D gene is possibly TRBD1 (5 bases). The V end lost 6 bases, the J end lost 2 bases, and 13 bases lay between the germline ends. The CDR3 has 13 residues. The V gene's germline CDR1 is SQVTM and CDR2 ANQGSEA. The CDR3 sequence is CSVATTVNTEAFF. DNA of the CDR3: TGCAGCGTCGCCACGACAGTTAACACTGAAGCTTTCTTT.

Ten or more counts support this clonotype. The chain employs TRBV2 and TRBJ1-5; a possible D gene is TRBD1 (5 bases). CDR3 size: 15 residues. V was pared by 7 bases and J by 1 base, with 14 bases between. In germline, CDR1 is SNHLY, CDR2 FYNNEI. The CDR3 loop reads CASKVQGLSNQPQHF. DNA of the CDR3: TGTGCCAGCAAAGTCCAGGGTCTAAGCAATCAGCCCCAGCATTTT.

With respect to this clonotype: One base away lies a much larger clone, so this may be a sequencing read error. The rearrangement uses TRBV6-2 or TRBV6-3 and TRBJ2-5; D is uncertain. The CDR3 spans 12 residues. The V gene's germline CDR1 is MNHEY and CDR2 SVGEGT. In nucleotides, the CDR3 is TGTGCCAGCGGTTACTCGATTGAGACCCAGTACTTC. Translating gives CASGYSIETQYF.

This clonotype has only a few counts. The chain uses TRBV5-8 and TRBJ2-5; 10 bases map to TRBD1. Germline V gene data show CDR1 as SGHTS and CDR2 as YDEGEE. CDR3 size: 15 residues. After removal of 5 bases from V and 5 bases from J, the junction contained 9 bases not matched to a gene. In DNA, the CDR3 is TGTGCCAGCAGTCAGAAGACAGGGGGCACGGAGACCCAGTACTTC. Its protein product is CASSQKTGGTETQYF. Full variable domain (remainder filled in from reference TRBV5-8 and TRBJ2-5): EAGVTQSPTHLIKTRGQQATLRCSPISGHTSVYWYQQALGLGLQFLLWYDEGEERNRGNFPPRFSGRQFPNYSSELNVNALELEDSALYLCASSQKTGGTETQYFGPGTRLLVL.

This chain joins TRBV3-1 and TRBJ2-5, with 14 bases fitting TRBD2. V was pared by 0 bases and J by 4 bases, with 7 bases of the junction left unmatched. Germline loops: CDR1 LGHDT, CDR2 YNNKEL (reference sequence). CDR3 length: 18 amino acids. The CDR3 DNA is TGTGCCAGCAGCCAAGAAAAGGGACTAGCGGGAGTGAGAGAGACCCAGTACTTC. It yields the protein CASSQEKGLAGVRETQYF.

This clonotype came up a few times. V gene TRBV15 combines with J gene TRBJ2-5, with TRBD2 identical over 10 bases. V shed 8 bases, J shed 9 bases, and the junction held 9 bases outside the gene matches. Germline lookup yields CDR1 LNHNV and CDR2 YYDKDF (reference sequence). The CDR3 covers 13 residues. CDR3 region: CATRTSGITAQYF. In DNA form, the CDR3 reads TGTGCCACCCGGACTAGCGGTATAACGGCCCAGTACTTC.

The J gene is TRBJ2-7, the V gene TRBV27; D might be TRBD1 (5 bases). CDR1 and CDR2 (germline): MNHEY, SMNVEV (reference sequence). The CDR3 contains 16 residues. Trimming removed 6 bases from V and 2 bases from J, with 20 bases in between. CDR3 sequence: CASRFTAQLGPYEQYF. Here the CDR3 DNA reads TGTGCCAGCAGGTTCACAGCCCAATTGGGGCCCTACGAGCAGTACTTC.

This clonotype appeared a few times. A much bigger clone sits one base away, suggesting this may be a read error. This chain uses TRBV15 with TRBJ2-4, with a weak D call TRBD2 (6 bases). There are 17 residues in the CDR3. Germline assignment: CDR1 LNHNV and CDR2 YYDKDF (reference sequence). CDR3 residues: CATSSRRGAVAKNTQYF. The CDR3 DNA follows: TGTGCCACCAGCTCCCGGCGGGGAGCGGTGGCCAAAAACACTCAGTACTTC.

Comment on this clonotype: One end of the junction does not line up with germline, which may come from a read error. The chain has TRBV19 and TRBJ2-4; 9 bases match TRBD1. This CDR3 has 16 residues. The V gene's germline CDR1 is LNHDA and CDR2 SQIVND (reference sequence). The CDR3 loop is CTSSTGTGLAKDIQYF. DNA of the CDR3: TGTACCAGTAGTACGGGGACAGGGCTAGCCAAAGACATTCAGTACTTC.

Worth noting for this clonotype: Since the CDR3 does not end with the conserved phenylalanine or tryptophan, this likely comes from a read error. The chain employs TRBV6-1 and TRBJ2-5; D may correspond to TRBD1 or TRBD2 (6 bases each). Per the germline V gene, CDR1 is MNHNS and CDR2 is SASEGT. V lost 1 base and J lost 5, with 11 bases in between. The length of the CDR3 is 14 residues. The CDR3 region is CASSEGGAGETQYL. The CDR3 region has the DNA TGTGCCAGCAGTGAAGGGGGGGCTGGGGAGACCCAGTACCTC.

In this sample, this clonotype turned up once. V is TRBV9 and J is TRBJ1-3, with a weak D call TRBD1 (5 bases). The CDR3 contains 17 residues. With 8 bases removed from V and 0 bases from J, the gap between germline ends came to 21 bases. The germline gives CDR1 SGDLS, CDR2 YYNGEE. CDR3 protein: CASTRGEGGSSGNTIYF. In DNA, the CDR3 is TGTGCCAGTACCCGAGGGGAAGGCGGGAGCTCTGGAAACACCATATATTTT.

This clonotype was found a few times. V is TRBV10-2 and J is TRBJ1-6; D is possibly TRBD1 (5 bases). Germline V gene sequence: CDR1 WSHSY, CDR2 SAAADI. V was shortened by 0 bases and J by 0 bases, with 9 bases between the two germline ends. The CDR3 is 17 amino acids. CDR3 DNA sequence: TGCGCCAGCAGTGAGTCGGACATAGGCTCCTATAATTCACCCCTCCACTTT. Its protein product is CASSESDIGSYNSPLHF.

The rearrangement uses TRBV30 and TRBJ2-7; no definite D call. V was cut by 1 base and J by 5 bases, with 9 bases left in between. The CDR3 has 12 amino acids. Germline V lookup: CDR1 GTSNPN, CDR2 SVGIG (reference sequence). CDR3 coding DNA: TGTGCCTGGAGTGCAGGTGGGGACGAGCAGTACTTC. It is translated as CAWSAGGDEQYF.

This clonotype was picked up many times. The V call is TRBV6-1, the J call TRBJ2-2, with D hard to call. The CDR3 runs 12 residues. The V and J ends lost 6 bases and 7 bases respectively, with 9 bases between them. Germline V gene sequence: CDR1 MNHNS, CDR2 SASEGT. In DNA, the CDR3 is TGTGCCAGCAGCCCCTTTGGCGGGGAGCTGTTTTTT. Translating gives CASSPFGGELFF.